This T cell receptor (beta chain) was sequenced in a study of glioma-infiltrating T cells after dendritic cell vaccination. Study background: Glioblastoma patients came from Phase I and II dendritic cell vaccination trials. Three intradermal dendritic cell vaccine injections were given every two weeks.

CDR3 length: 15 residues. Germline CDR1 is MNHNS and CDR2 is SASEGT. V lost 6 bases, J lost 4 bases, and 8 bases stayed unmatched. For this clone: Its specificity is unknown.

Overall study findings and caveats: No direct clonality-survival link was found; a diverse polyclonal response may matter. Patients with more pretreatment TILs had longer time to progression and survival.

The assay was immunoSEQ multiplex PCR, and TCRdb's table has in-frame clones only and misses some. Of fewer than 90,000 clones in the sample, less than 90% were seen once. As to time point: after dendritic cell vaccination, including at tumor progression/relapse. This rearrangement joins TRBV6-1 to TRBJ2-1, with TRBD1 matching over 8 bases. This TCR was recovered from a human donor with glioblastoma. This material consisted of blood, taken after dendritic cell vaccination. This CDR3 reads CASRAAGQEYNEQFF. The CDR3 coding sequence is TGTGCCAGCAGAGCTGCGGGACAGGAGTACAATGAGCAGTTCTTC.